This record concerns one T cell receptor beta chain sequence. Its antigen is not known. This record comes from a study of blood T cells in healthy people across ages. In the study overall: Through template switching, about one barcoded beta molecule was captured per two T cells, as measured in model experiments.

Next came a second PCR, run for roughly 6 to 11 cycles, which used a sample-barcoded 5' primer along with a J-beta primer mix. A template-switch adaptor with 12 random nucleotides tagged each cDNA molecule. In TCRdb, the 5' RACE reads were re-called with MiXCR into one record per CDR3 protein. This table holds 650,000 to 1,000,000 distinct CDR3 sequences, under 40% found once. Per germline, CDR1 PRHDT and CDR2 FYEKMQ (reference sequence). The CDR3 has 14 residues. General study findings and limits: PBMCs went unsorted, and a conclusive naive versus antigen-experienced comparison was therefore prevented. Observed TCR beta diversity per million T cells went down as age went up. This fall followed a roughly linear course with age.

The sample comprised blood. The J gene is TRBJ2-4, the V gene TRBV13, with D possibly matching TRBD2 (5 bases). With the DNA end fitting TRBJ2-7 better, the J assignment may be wrong. The receptor's source is a man aged 18 to 30 in good health. For the CDR3, the DNA is TGTGCCAGCAGCTTAGGCCGTAGGGAGTACGAGCAGTACTTC. Protein product: CASSLGRREYEQYF.